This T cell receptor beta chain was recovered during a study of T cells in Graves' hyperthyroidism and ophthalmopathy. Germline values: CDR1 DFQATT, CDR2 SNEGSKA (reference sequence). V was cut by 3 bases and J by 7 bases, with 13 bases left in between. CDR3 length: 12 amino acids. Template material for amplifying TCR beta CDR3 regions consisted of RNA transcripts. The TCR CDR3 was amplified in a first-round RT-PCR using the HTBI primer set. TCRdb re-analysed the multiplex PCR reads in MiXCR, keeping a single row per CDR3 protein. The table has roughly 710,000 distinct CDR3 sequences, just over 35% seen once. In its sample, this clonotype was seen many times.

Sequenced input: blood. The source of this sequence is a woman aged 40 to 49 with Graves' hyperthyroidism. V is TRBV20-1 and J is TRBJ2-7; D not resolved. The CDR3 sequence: CSASRSLWEQYF. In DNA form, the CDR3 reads TGCAGTGCTAGTCGTTCCCTCTGGGAGCAGTACTTC.